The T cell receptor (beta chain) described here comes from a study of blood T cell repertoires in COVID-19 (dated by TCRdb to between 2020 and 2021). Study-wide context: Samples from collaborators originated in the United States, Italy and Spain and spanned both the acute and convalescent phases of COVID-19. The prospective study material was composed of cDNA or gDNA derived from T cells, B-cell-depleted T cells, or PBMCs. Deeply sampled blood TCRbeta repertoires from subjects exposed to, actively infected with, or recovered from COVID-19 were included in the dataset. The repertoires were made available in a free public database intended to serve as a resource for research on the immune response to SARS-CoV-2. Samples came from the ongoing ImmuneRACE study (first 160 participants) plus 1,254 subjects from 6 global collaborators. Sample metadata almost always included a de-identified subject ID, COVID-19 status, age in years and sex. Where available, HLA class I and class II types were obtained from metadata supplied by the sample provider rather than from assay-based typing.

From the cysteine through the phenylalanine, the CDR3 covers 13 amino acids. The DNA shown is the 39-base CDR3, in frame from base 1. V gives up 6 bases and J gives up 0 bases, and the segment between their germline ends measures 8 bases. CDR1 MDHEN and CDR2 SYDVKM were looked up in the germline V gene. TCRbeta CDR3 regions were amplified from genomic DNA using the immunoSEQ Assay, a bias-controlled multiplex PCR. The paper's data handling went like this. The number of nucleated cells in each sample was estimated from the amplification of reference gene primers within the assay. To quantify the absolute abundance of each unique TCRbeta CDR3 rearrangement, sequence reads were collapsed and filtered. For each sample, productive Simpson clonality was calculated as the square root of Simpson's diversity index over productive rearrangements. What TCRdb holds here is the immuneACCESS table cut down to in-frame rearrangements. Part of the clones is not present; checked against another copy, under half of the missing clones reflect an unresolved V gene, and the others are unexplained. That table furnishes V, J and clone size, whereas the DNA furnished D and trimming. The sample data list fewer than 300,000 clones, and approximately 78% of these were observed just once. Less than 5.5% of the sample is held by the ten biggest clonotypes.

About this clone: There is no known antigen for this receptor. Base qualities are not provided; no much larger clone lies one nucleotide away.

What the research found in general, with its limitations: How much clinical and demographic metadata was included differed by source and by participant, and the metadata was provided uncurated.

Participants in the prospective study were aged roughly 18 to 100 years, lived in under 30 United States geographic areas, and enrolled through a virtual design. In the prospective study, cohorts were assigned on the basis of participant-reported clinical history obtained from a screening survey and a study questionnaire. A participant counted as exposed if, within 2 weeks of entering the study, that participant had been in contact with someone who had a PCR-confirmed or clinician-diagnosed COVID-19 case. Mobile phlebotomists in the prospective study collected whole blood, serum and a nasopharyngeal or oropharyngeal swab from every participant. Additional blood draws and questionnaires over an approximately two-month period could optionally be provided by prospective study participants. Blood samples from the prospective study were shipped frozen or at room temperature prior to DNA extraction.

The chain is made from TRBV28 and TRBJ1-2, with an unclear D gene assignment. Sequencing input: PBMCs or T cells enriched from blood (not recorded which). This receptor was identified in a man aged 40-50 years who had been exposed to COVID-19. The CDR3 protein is CASSPGTNYGYTF. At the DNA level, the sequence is TGTGCCAGCAGCCCCGGGACTAACTATGGCTACACCTTC.